This TCR beta chain was captured by sequencing in a study of human versus mouse CDR3 diversity and MHC coevolution. Cells were CD45RO-negative CD62L-positive naive CD4 T cells sorted from PBMCs. The CDR3 totals 16 residues. Here immunoSEQ multiplex PCR was the method, and the copy in TCRdb shows in-frame clones only, minus some. The sample has 45,000 to 75,000 clones, 94% seen once. The chain combines TRBV21-1 with TRBJ2-5; the table assigns TRBD1, which was not confirmed against the DNA. TRBV21-1 corresponds to a pseudogene. The sequenced sample was naive CD4+ T cells from blood. Subset noted: CD45RO-negative CD62L-positive naive CD4 T cells. This TCR was recovered from a person in their sixties in good health. The CDR3 protein is CASTAGTGDYQETQYF. Here the CDR3 DNA reads TGTGCCAGCACCGCCGGGACAGGGGATTACCAAGAGACCCAGTACTTC.